This TCR beta chain was identified during a study of T cells in Graves' hyperthyroidism and ophthalmopathy. TCR beta CDR3 regions were amplified from RNA. Researchers ran a first-round RT-PCR on the TCR CDR3 using the HTBI primer set. TCRdb fed the multiplex PCR reads into MiXCR, producing one record per CDR3 protein. The table lists around 430,000 distinct CDR3 sequences, more than 13% of them singletons. The trim removed 4 bases at V and 1 base at J, leaving 9 bases unmatched. This CDR3 comprises 18 residues. The germline V gene has CDR1 SGHKS and CDR2 YYEKEE (reference sequence). This clonotype was detected only a few times.

The receptor's source is a woman younger than 45 with Graves' hyperthyroidism. The sequenced sample consisted of blood. This rearrangement joins TRBV5-5 to TRBJ2-1; 12 nucleotides line up with TRBD2. DNA of the CDR3: TGTGCCAGCAGCCCGACTAGCGGGAGTGTTAGGTCCTACAATGAGCAGTTCTTC. It encodes CASSPTSGSVRSYNEQFF.